Given below is one T cell receptor beta chain in context. It was via CD45RO/CCR7/CD25/CD127/CD95/CD27 that CD4+ naive, central memory, regulatory and stem cell-like memory cells were sorted. V was trimmed by 0 bases and J by 7 bases, leaving 9 bases between them. Germline loops: CDR1 SGHAT, CDR2 FQNNGV. The CDR3 is 13 amino acids. The data were obtained in a study of beta chain features in type 1 diabetes. The sequenced template was cDNA made from the entire isolated RNA. A few million reads were obtained on average from naive, central memory and regulatory T cell samples. Sequencing used immunoSEQ multiplex PCR; TCRdb keeps in-frame clones, though not all of them. Here the sample spans about 150,000 clones, about 44% being singletons.

The sequenced material came from Tregs from blood. The clonotype was recovered from a man younger than 35 in good health. This chain connects TRBV11-2 to TRBJ1-1, with D unresolved. The CDR3 spells CASSLESGSEAFF. The CDR3 bases are TGTGCCAGCAGCTTAGAGTCGGGAAGTGAAGCTTTCTTT. Filled out from reference TRBV11-2 and TRBJ1-1, the complete variable domain reads EAGVAQSPRYKIIEKRQSVAFWCNPISGHATLYWYQQILGQGPKLLIQFQNNGVVDDSQLPKDRFSAERLKGVDSTLKIQPAKLEDSAVYLCASSLESGSEAFFGQGTRLTVV.